A single sample is the source of the 9 T cell receptor beta chains below, sequenced in a study of T cells in Graves' hyperthyroidism and ophthalmopathy. RNA transcripts gave rise to amplified TCR beta CDR3 regions. First-round RT-PCR with HTBI primers amplified the TCR CDR3 region. TCRdb re-called the multiplex PCR reads with MiXCR, one entry per CDR3 protein. The data show around 200,000 distinct CDR3 sequences, with approximately 16% seen just once and 35% to 50% held by the top ten. Sequencing was carried out using blood. These receptors were taken from a middle-aged man with Graves' hyperthyroidism.

This clonotype was seen more than once but under ten times. V gene TRBV10-3 combines with J gene TRBJ2-1, with TRBD1 as a possible D gene (6 bases). Germline V lookup: CDR1 ENHRY, CDR2 SYGVKD. The CDR3 has 12 amino acids. The germline V and J ends were trimmed by 10 bases and 7 bases, with 14 bases remaining between them. The CDR3 reads CATWGQKNEQFF. The CDR3 DNA follows: TGTGCCACATGGGGGCAGAAAAATGAGCAGTTCTTC.

This clonotype was seen a handful of times. The J gene is TRBJ1-5, the V gene TRBV2; 9 bases are a match to TRBD1. The CDR3 sequence is 15 residues long. The J segment lost 8 bases and the V segment lost 8 bases, leaving 13 bases of the junction unmatched. Germline CDR1 and CDR2: SNHLY and FYNNEI. For the CDR3, the DNA is TGTGCCAGCGGCCTCTCCGGGACAGGGACTGAGCCCCAGCATTTT. Residues: CASGLSGTGTEPQHF.

The chain carries TRBV7-9 and TRBJ1-3; D might be TRBD1 (5 bases). V was trimmed by 7 bases and J by 0 bases, leaving 16 bases between them. This CDR3 comprises 16 residues. CDR1 is SEHNR and CDR2 is FQNEAQ in the germline V gene (reference sequence). CDR3 sequence reads: CASNPGRAISGNTIYF. CDR3 in DNA: TGTGCCAGCAACCCGGGACGGGCGATCTCTGGAAACACCATATATTTT.

Ten or more counts support this clonotype. The chain is built from TRBV30 and TRBJ2-7; D might be TRBD2 (5 bases). The V gene lost 0 bases and the J gene lost 5 bases, with 14 bases spanning the gap. CDR3 length: 14 residues. Germline V gene lookup returns CDR1 GTSNPN and CDR2 SVGIG (reference sequence). In nucleotides, the CDR3 is TGTGCCTGGAGTGTCGGACTCTTCGGACACGAGCAGTACTTC. Its protein product is CAWSVGLFGHEQYF.

This clonotype was detected many times. The V call is TRBV11-3, the J call TRBJ2-1; no firm D call. CDR1 SGHNT and CDR2 YENEEA come from the germline V gene. V gave up 0 bases and J gave up 3 bases, with 9 bases separating them. This CDR3 comprises 15 residues. CDR3 in DNA: TGTGCCAGCAGCTTAGAGACGACTGGCTACAATGAGCAGTTCTTC. Translation gives CASSLETTGYNEQFF.

This sequence joins TRBV7-9 and TRBJ2-7, with TRBD1 matching over 9 bases. Germline trimming cut 0 bases from V and 2 bases from J; bases unmatched to any gene: 2. The CDR3 sequence is 15 residues long. Looked up from germline, CDR1 is SEHNR and CDR2 is FQNEAQ (reference sequence). CDR3 protein: CASSLATGGAYEQYF. DNA for the CDR3: TGTGCCAGCAGCTTAGCGACAGGGGGAGCCTACGAGCAGTACTTC.

This clonotype was recorded at least ten times. This chain joins TRBV2 and TRBJ2-7; no definite D call. Trimming stripped 6 bases from V and 2 bases from J, with 8 bases between. The V gene's germline CDR1 is SNHLY and CDR2 FYNNEI. CDR3 length: 12 amino acids. The CDR3 here is CASSQATYEQYF. In DNA form, the CDR3 reads TGTGCCAGCAGCCAGGCTACCTACGAGCAGTACTTC.

This clonotype occurred many times. The chain carries TRBV20-1 and TRBJ2-7; D not resolved. The CDR3 extends over 11 amino acids. V was cut by 1 base and J by 8 bases, with 9 bases left in between. Germline V gene data show CDR1 as DFQATT and CDR2 as SNEGSKA (reference sequence). The CDR3: CSARGASKQYF. The CDR3 nucleotides are TGCAGTGCTAGAGGCGCAAGCAAGCAGTACTTC.

This clonotype has more than one count but fewer than ten. The chain has TRBV18 and TRBJ1-3; D gene unclear. Germline CDR1 is KGHSH and CDR2 is LQKENI. The CDR3 runs 16 residues. Trimming took off 6 bases at V and 0 bases at J, with 15 bases between the two ends. CDR3 DNA sequence: TGTGCCAGCTCGTACACGACGGAGTTCTCTGGAAACACCATATATTTT. Translation gives CASSYTTEFSGNTIYF.